This T cell receptor (beta chain) was found in a study of blood T cell repertoires in COVID-19. This CDR3 is 17 amino acids long. Trimming removed 3 bases from V and 0 bases from J; junction bases left unmatched: 7. Germline V gene data show CDR1 as SGHAT and CDR2 as FQNNGV. Participants were aged about 18 to 90 years, lived in under 30 US areas, and enrolled virtually. It was within 2 weeks before study entry that exposed participants met a COVID-19 case. Profiling relied on immunoSEQ multiplex PCR, and the TCRdb table lists in-frame clones only, not all of them. The table has some 300,000 clones, about 90% seen once.

The rearrangement links TRBV11-2 to TRBJ2-2; 7 positions match TRBD2. Sequenced material: PBMCs or T cells enriched from blood (not recorded which). This TCR was sampled from a woman aged 50 to 65 who had been exposed to COVID-19. CDR3 in amino acids: CASSFPRTRANTGELFF. CDR3 DNA sequence: TGTGCCAGCAGCTTTCCACGGACTAGGGCGAACACCGGGGAGCTGTTTTTT.